These 29 T cell receptor beta chains originate from one sample sequenced in a study of T cell responses to AZD1222 COVID-19 vaccine. Only in-frame clones appear in the TCRdb table, and some are missing; sequencing was by immunoSEQ multiplex PCR. The repertoire holds 140,000 or so clones, roughly 88% seen once, with less than 2% in the top ten. Specimen: peripheral blood, collected 28 days after the second AZD1222 dose. All receptors come from an adult who received the AZD1222 COVID-19 vaccine.

The table lists this clone with a count of one. The chain combines TRBV19 with TRBJ2-1, with D uncertain. This CDR3 is built from 13 residues. Germline V gives CDR1 LNHDA, CDR2 SQIVND (reference sequence). Between the trimmed V and J ends, which lost 7 bases and 7 bases, there was a span of 14 bases. The CDR3 DNA sequence: TGTGCCAGTACCCACAATAGCTGGAATGAGCAGTTCTTC. Translating gives CASTHNSWNEQFF. Combining the CDR3 with reference TRBV19 and TRBJ2-1 gives the whole variable domain DGGITQSPKYLFRKEGQNVTLSCEQNLNHDAMYWYRQDPGQGLRLIYYSQIVNDFQKGDIAEGYSVSREKKESFPLTVTSAQKNPTAFYLCASTHNSWNEQFFGPGTRLTVL.

This clone was observed a handful of times. The chain has TRBV5-1 and TRBJ2-2; the D call may be TRBD1 or TRBD2 (5 bases each). The germline gives CDR1 SGHRS, CDR2 YFSETQ. V was clipped by 4 bases and J by 4 bases, with 11 bases between them. This CDR3 has 14 residues. CDR3 sequence reads: CASSGGGSTGELFF. DNA of the CDR3: TGCGCCAGCAGCGGTGGGGGATCCACCGGGGAGCTGTTTTTT.

The V call is TRBV7-3, the J call TRBJ2-7; no reliable D call. Per germline, CDR1 SGHTA and CDR2 FQGTGA. There are 12 residues in the CDR3. V lost 5 bases and J lost 3, with 8 bases in between. As DNA, the CDR3 is TGTGCCAGCAGCCTGGGCTGCTACGAGCAGTACTTC. Protein sequence: CASSLGCYEQYF. Drawing the rest from reference TRBV7-3 and TRBJ2-7, the complete variable domain is GAGVSQTPSNKVTEKGKYVELRCDPISGHTALYWYRQSLGQGPEFLIYFQGTGAADDSGLPNDRFFAVRPEGSVSTLKIQRTERGDSAVYLCASSLGCYEQYFGPGTRLTVT.

The chain joins TRBV9 to TRBJ1-1; the D gene is possibly TRBD1 (6 bases). The CDR3 extends over 13 amino acids. The germline V and J ends were trimmed by 0 bases and 8 bases, with 11 bases remaining between them. Germline V gives CDR1 SGDLS, CDR2 YYNGEE. CDR3 amino acids: CASSVVSGQEAFF. For the CDR3, the DNA is TGTGCCAGCAGCGTAGTGAGTGGACAGGAAGCTTTCTTT.

The chain joins TRBV27 to TRBJ2-1, with 9 positions matching TRBD1. Per the germline V gene, CDR1 is MNHEY and CDR2 is SMNVEV (reference sequence). Trimming took 3 bases from V and 10 from J; bases not matched to a gene: 10. The CDR3 is 15 residues long. The CDR3 sequence is CASSFFAGTGYEQFF. CDR3 DNA sequence: TGTGCCAGCAGTTTCTTCGCCGGGACAGGGTACGAGCAGTTCTTC.

This CDR3 is CASSHPLTGNHEQYF. The CDR3 DNA is TGCGCCAGCAGTCACCCCTTAACAGGGAACCACGAGCAGTACTTC. The chain uses TRBV23-1 and TRBJ2-7; tentative D call: TRBD1 (6 bases). TRBV23-1 carries the ORF label, with uncertain function. V lost 3 bases to trimming and J lost 5 bases, with 17 bases between them. The CDR3 covers 15 residues.

The chain is built from TRBV18 and TRBJ1-1; no firm D call. Trimming removed 3 bases at V and 0 bases at J, with 11 bases between. The CDR3 is made up of 15 amino acids. Germline values: CDR1 KGHSH, CDR2 LQKENI. Here the CDR3 DNA reads TGTGCCAGCTCACCTGGACGGACCTTGAACACTGAAGCTTTCTTT. This codes for CASSPGRTLNTEAFF.

The J gene is TRBJ2-5, the V gene TRBV6-5, with 13 bases matching TRBD2. Germline V lookup: CDR1 MNHEY, CDR2 SVGAGI. The CDR3 totals 14 residues. V was clipped by 10 bases and J by 5 bases; unmatched bases: 7. CDR3 nucleotide sequence: TGTGCCACCGGACTAGCGGGAGTCTGGGAGACCCAGTACTTC. It specifies CATGLAGVWETQYF.

The rearrangement joins TRBV5-1 to TRBJ2-3; tentative D call: TRBD1 (6 bases). The CDR3 sequence is 15 residues long. The V and J ends lost 3 bases and 3 bases respectively, with 14 bases between them. Germline V lookup: CDR1 SGHRS, CDR2 YFSETQ. Here the CDR3 DNA reads TGCGCCAGCAGCTCACAGGGATTTGGGACAGATACGCAGTATTTT. The encoded protein is CASSSQGFGTDTQYF.

This clone was observed a handful of times. The chain combines TRBV2 with TRBJ1-2, with 7 positions matching TRBD1. With V trimmed by 7 bases and J by 4 bases, 9 bases remained unmatched. In germline, CDR1 is SNHLY, CDR2 FYNNEI. There are 14 residues in the CDR3. In DNA form, the CDR3 reads TGTGCCAGCACTTGGGACAGCCCCGTCTATGGCTACACCTTC. Its translation: CASTWDSPVYGYTF.

The chain recombines TRBV5-4 with TRBJ1-1, with 9 nucleotides matching TRBD1. The V gene end was trimmed by 4 bases and the J gene end by 7 bases; junction bases not matched to a gene: 14. The germline CDR1 and CDR2 sequences are SGHNT and YYREEE (reference sequence). This CDR3 region has 16 residues. The CDR3 DNA reads TGTGCCAGCAGCAGGCGGGACAGGGACATGAAGGATGAAGCTTTCTTT. It yields the protein CASSRRDRDMKDEAFF.

The gene calls are TRBV7-3 and TRBJ1-1, with 9 bases matching TRBD1. The germline V gene encodes CDR1 SGHTA and CDR2 FQGTGA. This CDR3 has 14 amino acids. Losses at the gene ends were 5 bases for V and 4 bases for J; bases not matched to a gene: 5. The CDR3, as DNA: TGTGCCAGCAGCAAACAGGGGGCAGGCACTGAAGCTTTCTTT. It translates to CASSKQGAGTEAFF.

The V and J genes are TRBV9 and TRBJ1-2, with TRBD1 identical over 10 bases. The CDR3 is 14 residues long. Trimming took 5 bases from V and 0 from J; bases not matched to a gene: 1. CDR1 and CDR2 from the germline V gene are SGDLS and YYNGEE. CDR3 in DNA: TGTGCCAGCAGTGGACAGGGGGCTAACTATGGCTACACCTTC. Translating it yields CASSGQGANYGYTF.

The J gene is TRBJ2-2, the V gene TRBV10-2; D remains ambiguous. This CDR3 is 11 amino acids long. V was clipped by 2 bases and J by 8 bases, with 3 bases between them. CDR1 and CDR2 (germline): WSHSY, SAAADI. The CDR3 DNA reads TGCGCCAGCAGTGAGGCTGGGGAGCTGTTTTTT. Translation gives CASSEAGELFF.

This clone was seen once. The chain recombines TRBV4-1 with TRBJ1-1; 11 bases are shared with TRBD1. V was clipped by 4 bases and J by 6 bases; unmatched bases: 10. This CDR3 is built from 16 residues. Germline CDR1 MGHRA, CDR2 YSYEKL. The chain's CDR3 is CASSPGQGAGTAEAFF. For the CDR3, the DNA is TGCGCCAGCAGCCCCGGACAGGGGGCTGGTACGGCTGAAGCTTTCTTT.

The rearrangement joins TRBV10-3 to TRBJ2-7, with D hard to call. Germline V CDR1 and CDR2: ENHRY, SYGVKD. V shed 2 bases and J shed 3 bases, with 5 bases lying between them. The CDR3 sequence is 12 residues long. The CDR3 here is CAISEGVYEQYF. For the CDR3, the DNA is TGTGCCATCAGTGAGGGTGTCTACGAGCAGTACTTC.

V is TRBV7-3 and J is TRBJ2-7, with D tentatively TRBD1 (6 bases). This CDR3 is 13 amino acids long. Germline-derived CDR1 and CDR2 are SGHTA and FQGTGA. V dropped 5 bases and J dropped 6 bases, with 14 bases sitting between them. Written as DNA, the CDR3 is TGTGCCAGCAGCCCACAAGCAGGGGCCGAGCAGTACTTC. It codes for CASSPQAGAEQYF.

V and J are TRBV30 and TRBJ2-1; TRBD2 aligns across 15 bases. V was pared by 3 bases and J by 0 bases, with 12 bases of the junction left unmatched. The CDR3 has 20 amino acids. Germline CDR1 GTSNPN, CDR2 SVGIG (reference sequence). CDR3 in amino acids: CAWRAGVGLAGGLSYNEQFF. The CDR3 DNA sequence: TGTGCCTGGAGGGCTGGGGTGGGACTAGCGGGAGGTCTCTCCTACAATGAGCAGTTCTTC.

The V gene is TRBV7-6, the J gene TRBJ1-1; TRBD1 might be the D (6 bases). Germline loops: CDR1 SGHVS, CDR2 FNYEAQ. The CDR3 contains 16 residues. V lost 5 bases, J lost 6 bases, and 22 bases lay in between. DNA of the CDR3: TGTGCCAGCAGCCCGCGCGCGGGGGCCCTTATCCCTGAAGCTTTCTTT. It translates to CASSPRAGALIPEAFF.

The rearrangement joins TRBV5-6 to TRBJ2-5; D might be TRBD1 (6 bases). The CDR3 length is 14 residues. V lost 6 bases and J lost 2, with 14 bases in between. In germline, CDR1 is SGHDT, CDR2 YYEEEE. In DNA, the CDR3 is TGTGCCAGCACAGCAGGGGCGAGTCAAGAGACCCAGTACTTC. This translates into CASTAGASQETQYF.

This clone appeared a single time. This chain links TRBV3-1 (or the pseudogene TRBV3-2) with TRBJ2-4, with D uncertain. V was shortened by 3 bases and J by 6 bases, with 21 bases between the two germline ends. CDR1 is LGHDT, CDR2 YNNKEL, per germline (reference sequence). There are 17 residues in the CDR3. The DNA of the CDR3 is TGTGCCAGCAGCCATGACGTCCCCCGTGGCGGTGGAAACATTCAGTACTTC. Protein product: CASSHDVPRGGGNIQYF.

This chain uses TRBV19 with TRBJ1-1; D is possibly TRBD1 (5 bases). The CDR3 extends over 15 amino acids. Germline CDR1 and CDR2: LNHDA and SQIVND (reference sequence). Trimming stripped 3 bases from V and 1 base from J, with 12 bases between. The CDR3: CASSIVWGTNTEAFF. DNA for the CDR3: TGTGCCAGTAGTATTGTGTGGGGGACGAACACTGAAGCTTTCTTT.

This rearrangement joins TRBV5-1 to TRBJ2-3; no definite D call. CDR1 and CDR2 (germline): SGHRS, YFSETQ. This CDR3 region has 16 residues. The V gene lost 0 bases and the J gene lost 0 bases, with 11 bases spanning the gap. CDR3 bases: TGCGCCAGCAGCTTGGCCCCAGGATCTAGCACAGATACGCAGTATTTT. Protein: CASSLAPGSSTDTQYF.

This clone appeared a few times. The CDR3: CASRKGRNTGELFF. DNA for the CDR3: TGCGCCAGCAGGAAGGGTAGGAACACCGGGGAGCTGTTTTTT. This rearrangement joins TRBV10-1 to TRBJ2-2, with D unclear. There are 14 residues in the CDR3. V lost 6 bases and J lost 1, with 9 bases in between. Germline V lookup: CDR1 WNHNN, CDR2 SYGVQD (reference sequence).

This chain joins TRBV7-2 and TRBJ2-5; D is uncertain. The germline V and J ends were trimmed by 5 bases and 7 bases, with 8 bases remaining between them. The CDR3 runs to 11 residues. CDR1 is SGHTA, CDR2 FQGNSA, per germline. CDR3 sequence (DNA): TGTGCCAGCAGCCCCGCAGGGACCCAGTACTTC. This codes for CASSPAGTQYF.

Only one count was recorded for this clone. V usage is TRBV5-5 and J usage is TRBJ2-1; no reliable D call. Germline V gene lookup returns CDR1 SGHKS and CDR2 YYEKEE (reference sequence). This CDR3 has 13 residues. V was cut by 0 bases and J by 6 bases, with 7 bases left in between. The CDR3 sequence: CASSLVHSNEQFF. CDR3 in DNA: TGTGCCAGCAGCTTGGTTCACAGCAATGAGCAGTTCTTC.

CDR3 residues: CASSQLWGGKTPYEQYF. The CDR3 coding sequence is TGCGCCAGCAGCCAACTGTGGGGAGGGAAAACTCCTTACGAGCAGTACTTC. The chain uses TRBV5-1 and TRBJ2-7, with 7 bases lining up with TRBD2. V dropped 4 bases and J dropped 4; count of bases not matched to a gene: 17. Germline values: CDR1 SGHRS, CDR2 YFSETQ. The CDR3 loop spans 17 amino acids.

This chain connects TRBV7-8 to TRBJ2-7; a possible D gene is TRBD2 (5 bases). V lost 2 bases to trimming and J lost 3 bases, with 17 bases between them. The CDR3 consists of 16 residues. CDR1 is SGHVS, CDR2 FQNEAQ, per germline. CDR3: CASSLMRVLSGYEQYF. The CDR3 DNA reads as TGTGCCAGCAGCTTAATGAGGGTACTCAGTGGCTACGAGCAGTACTTC.

The genes are TRBV25-1 and TRBJ1-2, with D unresolved. CDR3 length: 14 amino acids. Trimming shortened V by 0 bases and J by 4 bases, and 9 bases separated the two germline ends. In germline, CDR1 is MGHDK, CDR2 SYGVNS. The CDR3 sequence is CASSEYDGVYGYTF. In DNA, the CDR3 is TGTGCCAGCAGTGAATACGACGGAGTCTATGGCTACACCTTC.